Following are 28 T cell receptor beta chains from one sample sequenced in a study of tumor and adjacent non-tumor tissue in lung cancer. The template was RNA from unsorted bulk tissue. This non-tumor lung sample came from over 3 cm beyond the tumor edge. The library came from three nested PCR rounds adapted from ARM-PCR protocols. TCRdb redid the calling of the multiplex PCR reads with MiXCR, one entry per CDR3 protein. The sample carries some 100,000 distinct CDR3 sequences, over 55% recorded once. The material sequenced was distant non-tumor lung tissue. The receptor source for this set is a man in his thirties or forties with non-small cell lung cancer.

This clonotype has a single count. The genes are TRBV29-1 and TRBJ1-2; 8 bases line up with TRBD1. The CDR3 has 15 residues. Germline V lookup: CDR1 SQVTM, CDR2 ANQGSEA. Trimming removed 3 bases from V and 11 bases from J; junction bases left unmatched: 17. CDR3 sequence reads: CSVDVTGANLGGYTF. CDR3 DNA: TGCAGCGTTGATGTGACAGGGGCGAACCTGGGAGGTTACACCTTC.

V is TRBV4-3 and J is TRBJ1-4, with D uncertain. Per germline, CDR1 LGHNA and CDR2 YSLEER. The CDR3 extends over 18 amino acids. V lost 8 bases, J lost 0 bases, and 22 bases lay in between. DNA of the CDR3: TGCGCCAGCGGCCCCCGGGTCATGGCGCGTGCAACTAATGAAAAACTGTTTTTT. Encoded protein: CASGPRVMARATNEKLFF.

This rearrangement joins TRBV4-1 to TRBJ2-4, with D tentatively TRBD1 (5 bases). The V gene lost 1 base and the J gene lost 0 bases, with 22 bases spanning the gap. CDR1 and CDR2 (germline): MGHRA, YSYEKL. The CDR3 runs 20 residues. The CDR3 DNA is TGCGCCAGCAGCCAAGTAGGGCTGGGAAGAACAGGCCTAGCCAAAAACATTCAGTACTTC. Its translation is CASSQVGLGRTGLAKNIQYF.

Notes on this clonotype: In this CDR3 the conserved last residue, phenylalanine or tryptophan, is missing, so a read error is likely. The CDR3 sequence: CASSLRGGESPLHI. The CDR3 DNA follows: TGCGCCAGCAGTTTGAGAGGGGGCGAATCACCCCTCCACATT. The gene calls are TRBV5-1 and TRBJ1-6, with TRBD1 identical over 7 bases. This CDR3 spans 14 amino acids. Germline V gene sequence: CDR1 SGHRS, CDR2 YFSETQ. Trimming cost V 5 bases and J 10 bases; bases outside gene matches: 9.

Concerning this clonotype itself: The conserved final phenylalanine or tryptophan is absent from the CDR3, which likely points to a read error. The J gene is TRBJ2-2, the V gene TRBV4-2; D is perhaps TRBD1 or TRBD2 (7 bases each). The V and J ends lost 4 bases and 2 bases respectively, with 17 bases between them. The germline gives CDR1 LGHNA, CDR2 YNFKEQ. CDR3 length: 17 amino acids. DNA for the CDR3: TGTGCCAGCAGCCGACTGCAGGGGGGGGGAAACACCGGGGAGCTGTTTTCT. Protein: CASSRLQGGGNTGELFS.

As regards this clonotype: As the CDR3 is not closed by the conserved phenylalanine or tryptophan, this likely results from a read error. CDR3 sequence (DNA): TGCAGCGTTGAGGGAGACAGGGGCGGTGAAGGTTACACCTTA. Its protein is CSVEGDRGGEGYTL. The chain has TRBV29-1 and TRBJ1-2; TRBD1 matches 8 bases. The CDR3 is made up of 14 amino acids. Germline V lookup: CDR1 SQVTM, CDR2 ANQGSEA. J gave up 11 bases and V 3 bases, and 14 bases lay outside the gene matches.

This chain links TRBV11-2 with TRBJ2-7; D uncertain. CDR3 length equals 11 residues. CDR1 SGHAT and CDR2 FQNNGV come from the germline V gene. Written as DNA, the CDR3 is TGTGTCAACAGCTTAGGCCCCGAGCAGTACTTC. Amino acid sequence: CVNSLGPEQYF.

This clonotype was seen only once. With a much larger clone just one base away, this may be a read error. The CDR3 DNA follows: TGTGCCAACAGTTTAGGGCTGGGGGCACAGCCCCAGCATTTT. Amino acid sequence: CANSLGLGAQPQHF. The V gene is TRBV28, the J gene TRBJ1-5, with D possibly being TRBD1 (6 bases). Germline values: CDR1 MDHEN, CDR2 SYDVKM. This CDR3 contains 14 residues.

This clonotype was seen at least ten times. The J gene is TRBJ2-3, the V gene TRBV20-1, with TRBD2 matching over 7 bases. Germline loops: CDR1 DFQATT, CDR2 SNEGSKA (reference sequence). This CDR3 is 13 amino acids long. J was trimmed by 0 bases and V by 4 bases; bases with no gene match: 1. The CDR3 loop reads CSAKAGSTDTQYF. The CDR3 DNA is TGCAGTGCTAAAGCGGGGAGCACAGATACGCAGTATTTT.

To note about this clonotype: A much bigger clone sits one base away, suggesting this may be a read error. This chain joins TRBV29-1 and TRBJ2-1; 8 bases agree with TRBD2. CDR3 length equals 16 residues. The V gene end was trimmed by 3 bases and the J gene end by 4 bases; junction bases not matched to a gene: 11. In germline, CDR1 is SQVTM, CDR2 ANQGSEA. DNA for the CDR3: TGCAGCGTTGACGCGACTAGCGAGGGGGAGTACAATGAGCAGTTCTTC. It encodes CSVDATSEGEYNEQFF.

A remark on this clonotype: Sequence at one end of the junction differs from germline and may be a read error. The chain uses TRBV29-1 and TRBJ2-7; D is perhaps TRBD1 or TRBD2 (5 bases each). The CDR3 runs to 13 residues. Per the germline V gene, CDR1 is SQVTM and CDR2 is ANQGSEA. The CDR3 region is CSVRGPLTYGQYF. The CDR3 region has the DNA TGCAGCGTACGGGGCCCCCTTACCTACGGGCAGTACTTC.

This clonotype was recorded many times. The chain carries TRBV5-1 and TRBJ2-5; perhaps TRBD2 as D (7 bases). Germline CDR1 and CDR2: SGHRS and YFSETQ. This CDR3 comprises 15 residues. V was clipped by 6 bases and J by 1 base, with 16 bases between them. This CDR3 is CASTLGGGGQETQYF. DNA of the CDR3: TGCGCCAGCACCCTCGGGGGAGGGGGCCAAGAGACCCAGTACTTC.

Points on this clonotype: Its ends do not fully match the called genes, so a read error is possible. The V call is TRBV20-1, the J call TRBJ1-1; 8 bases line up with TRBD1. The CDR3 extends over 15 amino acids. In germline, CDR1 is DFQATT, CDR2 SNEGSKA (reference sequence). The CDR3 is CSTRRQGSAGTEAFF. The DNA for the CDR3 is TGCAGTACTAGAAGACAGGGGTCAGCAGGGACTGAAGCTTTCTTT.

On this clonotype itself: A read error may be the cause here, since a much bigger clone is one base away. This chain uses TRBV12-3 or TRBV12-4 with TRBJ2-1; TRBD2 agrees at 8 bases. The CDR3 sequence is 15 residues long. J lost 7 bases, V lost 6 bases, and 11 bases had no gene match. CDR3 residues: CASSYRTSWENEQFF. In nucleotides, the CDR3 is TGTGCCAGCAGCTACCGGACTAGCTGGGAGAATGAGCAGTTCTTC.

In its sample, this clonotype was seen a few times. V is TRBV29-1 and J is TRBJ2-7; D call uncertain. The ends were cut back, 6 bases at V and 3 bases at J, with 12 bases in the middle. CDR1 is SQVTM and CDR2 is ANQGSEA in the germline V gene. The CDR3 runs 12 residues. The CDR3 here is CSVQTSHYEQYF. The CDR3 DNA follows: TGCAGCGTCCAGACCTCCCACTACGAGCAGTACTTC.

Concerning this clonotype: A much larger clonotype is one base distant, so this may be a read error. The chain is built from TRBV4-2 and TRBJ1-1; D ambiguous. The CDR3 consists of 14 residues. The V gene's germline CDR1 is LGHNA and CDR2 YNFKEQ. V lost 0 bases and J lost 5, with 10 bases in between. The CDR3 loop reads CASSQELSETEAFF. The DNA of the CDR3 is TGTGCCAGCAGCCAAGAACTGTCAGAAACTGAAGCTTTCTTT.

This clonotype was counted a single time. The chain combines TRBV4-2 with TRBJ2-1; D might be TRBD1 (6 bases). This CDR3 is 14 amino acids long. Trimming cost V 6 bases and J 6 bases, with 15 bases left between them. Germline V lookup: CDR1 LGHNA, CDR2 YNFKEQ. The DNA for the CDR3 is TGTGCCAGCAGTAGAGGGGGAGCGAGCAATGAGCAGTTCTTC. It translates to CASSRGGASNEQFF.

This clonotype came up once. Given a much more abundant clone one base away, this may be a read error. The rearrangement uses TRBV5-4 and TRBJ1-4, with a weak D call TRBD1 (5 bases). V shed 2 bases and J shed 13 bases, with 12 bases lying between them. CDR1 and CDR2 from the germline V gene are SGHNT and YYREEE (reference sequence). The CDR3 totals 12 residues. The chain's CDR3 is CASSFGRGGLFF. CDR3 in DNA: TGTGCCAGCAGCTTTGGACGGGGGGGACTGTTTTTT.

This clonotype was seen a single time. Because the CDR3 is missing its conserved closing phenylalanine or tryptophan, this is likely a read error. The DNA is omitted, as the CDR3 cannot be located on it reliably, and the CDR3 follows TCRdb's listing. The chain carries TRBV6-2 or TRBV6-3 and TRBJ2-7; TRBD1 was called by the table and not checked on the DNA. The germline V gene encodes CDR1 MNHEY and CDR2 SVGEGT. The length of the CDR3 is 12 amino acids, counting both ends. The chain's CDR3 is CASSPGQGGQYC.

For this clonotype: A junction end diverges from the germline sequence, so it may reflect a read error. This chain joins TRBV6-6 and TRBJ1-2; tentative D call: TRBD1 (5 bases). The germline CDR1 and CDR2 sequences are MNHNY and SVGAGI (reference sequence). CDR3 length: 12 residues. CDR3 DNA: TGTGCCAGCAGTCCCAGGGTCTATAGCTACACCTTC. This sequence encodes CASSPRVYSYTF.

The table lists this clonotype with many counts. The gene calls are TRBV20-1 and TRBJ1-1; TRBD1 aligns across 9 bases. The junction had 1 base not matched to a gene; V was cut back by 0 bases and J by 11 bases. The CDR3 loop spans 11 amino acids. In germline, CDR1 is DFQATT, CDR2 SNEGSKA (reference sequence). CDR3 protein: CSARDGTGAFF. The CDR3 nucleotides are TGCAGTGCTAGAGATGGGACAGGGGCTTTCTTT.

This clonotype was seen repeatedly, ten times or more. V gene TRBV4-1 combines with J gene TRBJ1-6; a possible D gene is TRBD1 (6 bases). CDR1 and CDR2 (germline): MGHRA, YSYEKL. V was cut by 0 bases and J by 8 bases, with 14 bases left in between. The CDR3 consists of 16 residues. The CDR3 reads CASSQEKGGGHSPLHF. The CDR3, as DNA: TGCGCCAGCAGCCAAGAAAAGGGGGGAGGTCATTCACCCCTCCACTTT.

This chain links TRBV11-2 with TRBJ2-7; D call uncertain. CDR3 length: 14 residues. Germline lookup yields CDR1 SGHAT and CDR2 FQNNGV. Trimming took off 8 bases at V and 0 bases at J, with 14 bases between the two ends. Here the CDR3 reads CASRVGHSSYEQYF. CDR3 sequence (DNA): TGTGCCAGCCGCGTGGGTCATAGCTCCTACGAGCAGTACTTC.

On this clonotype itself: An end of the junction differs from the germline gene, which may be a read error. The chain combines TRBV11-2 with TRBJ2-3, with 7 bases matching TRBD1. The CDR3 covers 14 residues. Germline assignment: CDR1 SGHAT and CDR2 FQNNGV. The CDR3 region has the DNA TGTGCCGGCAGCCTAGGACAGGGCACAGATACGCAGTATTTT. This sequence encodes CAGSLGQGTDTQYF.

As for this clonotype: The junction and the germline gene differ at one end; a read error may be behind it. This chain joins TRBV6-5 and TRBJ2-7; no reliable D call. Germline CDR1 reads MNHEY; CDR2 reads SVGAGI. The CDR3 spans 12 residues. CDR3: CASSYSTDELYF. In DNA form, the CDR3 reads TGTGCCAGCAGTTACTCGACGGACGAGCTGTACTTT.

The table lists this clonotype with a few counts. The chain combines TRBV19 with TRBJ2-1; D gene uncertain. The CDR3 is 14 residues long. Trimming removed 6 bases from V and 4 bases from J, with 13 bases in between. The V gene's germline CDR1 is LNHDA and CDR2 SQIVND (reference sequence). CDR3 sequence (DNA): TGTGCCAGTAGGGCTACCCTCCCGTACAATGAGCAGTTCTTC. Encoded protein: CASRATLPYNEQFF.

About this clonotype itself: A much larger clone lies one base from this, so it may be a read error. The rearrangement uses TRBV7-8 and TRBJ1-3; TRBD1 aligns across 7 bases. V was clipped by 3 bases and J by 4 bases; unmatched bases: 9. The CDR3 is 16 residues long. CDR1 and CDR2 (germline): SGHVS, FQNEAQ. CDR3 nucleotide sequence: TGTGCCAGCAGCTTTATGACAGGGTCGGGAGGAAACACCATATATTTT. Protein: CASSFMTGSGGNTIYF. Full variable domain (remainder filled in from reference TRBV7-8 and TRBJ1-3): GAGVSQSPRYKVAKRGQDVALRCDPISGHVSLFWYQQALGQGPEFLTYFQNEAQLDKSGLPSDRFFAERPEGSVSTLKIQRTQQEDSAVYLCASSFMTGSGGNTIYFGEGSWLTVV.

Note on this clonotype: It may be a read error: a sequence one base away is much more abundant. The rearrangement joins TRBV30 to TRBJ2-5, with D possibly being TRBD1 (6 bases). This CDR3 has 12 residues. CDR1 and CDR2 (germline): GTSNPN, SVGIG (reference sequence). The CDR3 protein is CAGTGNSETQNF. The CDR3 region has the DNA TGTGCCGGTACAGGGAATAGTGAGACCCAGAACTTC.